This entry lists 2 T cell receptor delta chains sequenced from one sample in a study of gamma-delta T cells after stem cell transplantation. TCRdb used CATT to re-call clones from the RT-PCR reads. The table has about 1,200 delta-chain clones, 1.5% to 2% seen once. What was sequenced was gamma-delta T cells. These receptors were collected from a human donor. It is not recorded whose cells these are; they may come from a transplant donor.

Sample share makes this clone medium-sized. A far larger clone is off by one base, so a read error is likely. The rearrangement joins TRDV1 to TRDJ1; 8 bases agree with TRDD3. The CDR3 is 21 residues long. Germline V gene data show CDR1 as TSWWSYY and CDR2 as QGS. The junction had 18 bases not matched to a gene; V was cut back by 0 bases and J by 0 bases. This chain's CDR3 is CALGELPSYVGGIRYTDKLIF. The CDR3 DNA reads as TGTGCTCTTGGGGAACTACCCTCGTACGTTGGGGGGATAAGGTACACCGATAAACTCATCTTT.

The sample holds a few counts of this clone. With only one base between it and a far larger clone, this is likely a read error. At the DNA level, this CDR3 is encoded by other sequences in the same sample as well. The chain recombines TRDV2 with TRDJ1; TRDD3 matches at 8 bases. This CDR3 has 20 residues. Germline V gene data show CDR1 as GEAIGNYY and CDR2 as EKD. CDR3: CACDTPRSWGTELYTDKLIF. The CDR3 DNA reads as TGTGCCTGCGACACCCCCCGTTCCTGGGGGACCGAATTGTACACCGATAAACTCATCTTT.